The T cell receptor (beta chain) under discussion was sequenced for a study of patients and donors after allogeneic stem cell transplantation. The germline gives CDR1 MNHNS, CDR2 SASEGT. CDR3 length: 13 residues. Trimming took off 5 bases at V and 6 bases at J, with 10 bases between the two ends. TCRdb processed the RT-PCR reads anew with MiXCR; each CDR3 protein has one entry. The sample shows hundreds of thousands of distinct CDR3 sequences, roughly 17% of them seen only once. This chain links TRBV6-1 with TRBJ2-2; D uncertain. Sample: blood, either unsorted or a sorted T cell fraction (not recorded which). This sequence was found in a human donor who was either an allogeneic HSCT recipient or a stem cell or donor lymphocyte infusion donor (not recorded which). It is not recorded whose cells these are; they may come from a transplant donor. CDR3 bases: TGTGCCAGCAGTCCCCCCCGGGCCGGGGAGCTGTTTTTT. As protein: CASSPPRAGELFF.